This is a list of T cell receptor beta chains from one sample in a study of blood T cell repertoires in COVID-19. Measured with immunoSEQ multiplex PCR; TCRdb has only the in-frame clones, and not every one. The table has 150,000 to 200,000 clones, roughly nine tenths seen once; the top ten hold about 0.98%. Material for sequencing was peripheral blood. These receptors all come from a man aged 18-30 years with acute or convalescent COVID-19. CDR3s include the opening cysteine and the closing phenylalanine or tryptophan. Each record gives: D gene, V gene, J gene, clone size, CDR3 DNA, CDR3 protein. The D gene is left open where the match is weak. Clone size is shown for a subset of rows, as once, few, many or a class of expanded clone.

d_gene: TRBD2
v_gene: TRBV6-5
j_gene: TRBJ2-3
abundance: NA
CDR3nt: TGTGCCAGCAGTTACCGACTAGCGGGGGCAGATACGCAGTATTTT
CDR3aa: CASSYRLAGADTQYF

d_gene: NA
v_gene: TRBV12-5
j_gene: TRBJ1-5
abundance: NA
CDR3nt: TGTGCTAGTGGTTTGGTACTGCAGGGGCGACTGGGAGATCAGCCCCAGCATTTT
CDR3aa: CASGLVLQGRLGDQPQHF

d_gene: TRBD1
v_gene: TRBV14
j_gene: TRBJ2-2
abundance: NA
CDR3nt: TGTGCCAGCAGCCAACAACAGGGGTCCGTGTGGGAGCTGTTTTTT
CDR3aa: CASSQQQGSVWELFF

d_gene: NA
v_gene: TRBV5-8
j_gene: TRBJ1-1
abundance: NA
CDR3nt: TGTGCCAGCAGACAGGGAGTGGGGTGGTCTGAAGCTTTCTTT
CDR3aa: CASRQGVGWSEAFF

d_gene: NA
v_gene: TRBV6-4
j_gene: TRBJ1-1
abundance: NA
CDR3nt: TGTGCCAGCAGTCCGGAAGGGGGGAACACTGAAGCTTTCTTT
CDR3aa: CASSPEGGNTEAFF

d_gene: TRBD1
v_gene: TRBV11-2
j_gene: TRBJ1-4
abundance: NA
CDR3nt: TGTGCCAGCAGCCCCGGGACAGGAGGTGTAAAACTGTTTTTT
CDR3aa: CASSPGTGGVKLFF

d_gene: TRBD1
v_gene: TRBV5-1
j_gene: TRBJ1-3
abundance: NA
CDR3nt: TGCGCCAGCAGGACAGGGGGCTTTTCTGGAAACACCATATATTTT
CDR3aa: CASRTGGFSGNTIYF

d_gene: NA
v_gene: TRBV7-2
j_gene: TRBJ1-3
abundance: NA
CDR3nt: TGTGCCAGCAGCTTAGGGACAGCCTCTGGAAACACCATATATTTT
CDR3aa: CASSLGTASGNTIYF

d_gene: NA
v_gene: TRBV11-2
j_gene: TRBJ2-2
abundance: NA
CDR3nt: TGTGCCAGCTCGCTGGGGGTGGGGGGCGGGGAGCTGTTTTTT
CDR3aa: CASSLGVGGGELFF

d_gene: TRBD1
v_gene: TRBV18
j_gene: TRBJ1-2
abundance: NA
CDR3nt: TGTGCCAGCTCACCAAGTTCGACAGGGTACTATGGCTACACCTTC
CDR3aa: CASSPSSTGYYGYTF

d_gene: TRBD1
v_gene: TRBV15
j_gene: TRBJ1-4
abundance: NA
CDR3nt: TGTGCCACCAGCAGCACGAGGGGGCCTCAGGAAGCTGAAAAACTGTTTTTT
CDR3aa: CATSSTRGPQEAEKLFF

d_gene: TRBD1
v_gene: TRBV4-2
j_gene: TRBJ2-1
abundance: NA
CDR3nt: TGTGCCAGCAGCAAAGGGGGCCTAGTCAATGAGCAGTTCTTC
CDR3aa: CASSKGGLVNEQFF

d_gene: NA
v_gene: TRBV6-5
j_gene: TRBJ1-3
abundance: NA
CDR3nt: TGTGCCAGCAGTTACTCGTCAGGGGGAAACACCATATATTTT
CDR3aa: CASSYSSGGNTIYF

d_gene: NA
v_gene: TRBV18
j_gene: TRBJ1-3
abundance: NA
CDR3nt: TGTGCCAGCTCACCACCGACAGCCGAAAACTCTGGAAACACCATATATTTT
CDR3aa: CASSPPTAENSGNTIYF

d_gene: NA
v_gene: TRBV2
j_gene: TRBJ1-1
abundance: NA
CDR3nt: TGTGCCAGCGGAAACAGGGTGGGGAACACTGAAGCTTTCTTT
CDR3aa: CASGNRVGNTEAFF

d_gene: NA
v_gene: TRBV12-2
j_gene: TRBJ1-5
abundance: NA
CDR3nt: TGTGCAAGTCGCCTAGGAGGGTTCCTAATGGGGTATCAGCCCCAGCATTTT
CDR3aa: CASRLGGFLMGYQPQHF

d_gene: NA
v_gene: TRBV2
j_gene: TRBJ1-5
abundance: NA
CDR3nt: TGTGCCAGCAGACGGTTCCCAGGGTCTAGCAATCAGCCCCAGCATTTT
CDR3aa: CASRRFPGSSNQPQHF

d_gene: TRBD2
v_gene: TRBV6-6
j_gene: TRBJ2-5
abundance: few
CDR3nt: TGTGCCAGCAGTCCGAGATTGACTAGCGGGGGGGCCGGTGAGACCCAGTACTTC
CDR3aa: CASSPRLTSGGAGETQYF

d_gene: NA
v_gene: TRBV12-5
j_gene: TRBJ2-5
abundance: NA
CDR3nt: TGTGCTAGTGGTTCATGGGACTCCTCGGGGACCCAGTACTTC
CDR3aa: CASGSWDSSGTQYF

d_gene: NA
v_gene: TRBV14
j_gene: TRBJ1-1
abundance: NA
CDR3nt: TGTGCCAGCAGCCAAGCGGGACTGCAGACCACCGAGGCTTTCTTT
CDR3aa: CASSQAGLQTTEAFF

d_gene: NA
v_gene: TRBV6-6
j_gene: TRBJ1-2
abundance: NA
CDR3nt: TGTGCCAGCAGTTACTCCGAGGCTTCCGGCTACACCTTC
CDR3aa: CASSYSEASGYTF

d_gene: TRBD2
v_gene: TRBV7-3
j_gene: TRBJ2-2
abundance: once
CDR3nt: TGTGCCAGCAGCCGGACTAGCGGGGCCGTAGGGGCCGGGGAGCTGTTTTTT
CDR3aa: CASSRTSGAVGAGELFF

d_gene: TRBD1
v_gene: TRBV5-4
j_gene: TRBJ1-1
abundance: NA
CDR3nt: TGTGCCAGCAGGTTGGGACAGGGCCTGCGGGACACTGAAGCTTTCTTT
CDR3aa: CASRLGQGLRDTEAFF

d_gene: NA
v_gene: TRBV7-3
j_gene: TRBJ1-1
abundance: NA
CDR3nt: TGTGCCAGCAGTCCAGGAGGTCGGAGTACTGAAGCTTTCTTT
CDR3aa: CASSPGGRSTEAFF

d_gene: NA
v_gene: TRBV5-1
j_gene: TRBJ1-4
abundance: NA
CDR3nt: TGCGCCAGCAGCTTGCGCGGGGATTTTAATGAAAAACTGTTTTTT
CDR3aa: CASSLRGDFNEKLFF

d_gene: NA
v_gene: TRBV10-2
j_gene: TRBJ2-5
abundance: NA
CDR3nt: TGCGCCAGCAGTGACCCCGGACCCGGGAGTCAAGAGACCCAGTACTTC
CDR3aa: CASSDPGPGSQETQYF

d_gene: TRBD2
v_gene: TRBV6-2/TRBV6-3
j_gene: TRBJ2-1
abundance: NA
CDR3nt: TGTGCCAGCAGCCCCCCTAGCGGGGGCCGCGGTGAGCAGTTCTTC
CDR3aa: CASSPPSGGRGEQFF

d_gene: NA
v_gene: TRBV9
j_gene: TRBJ2-1
abundance: NA
CDR3nt: TGTGCCAGCAGCGTAGGGCCAGGGGGGCCAGCAGGTGAGCAGTTCTTC
CDR3aa: CASSVGPGGPAGEQFF

d_gene: NA
v_gene: TRBV7-2
j_gene: TRBJ1-6
abundance: NA
CDR3nt: TGTGCCAGCAGTGACAGAAATAATTCACCCCTCCACTTT
CDR3aa: CASSDRNNSPLHF

d_gene: NA
v_gene: TRBV29-1
j_gene: TRBJ1-5
abundance: few
CDR3nt: TGCAGCGTCCAGGATAGCAATCAGCCCCAGCATTTT
CDR3aa: CSVQDSNQPQHF

d_gene: NA
v_gene: TRBV9
j_gene: TRBJ2-1
abundance: NA
CDR3nt: TGTGCCAGCAGCGTGCGCTCGGGGTCGGATGAGCAGTTCTTC
CDR3aa: CASSVRSGSDEQFF

d_gene: NA
v_gene: TRBV11-2
j_gene: TRBJ2-7
abundance: NA
CDR3nt: TGTGCCAGCAGCTTAGTTTTGGATGCGGACAGAACCTACGAGCAGTACTTC
CDR3aa: CASSLVLDADRTYEQYF

d_gene: TRBD1
v_gene: TRBV15
j_gene: TRBJ1-2
abundance: NA
CDR3nt: TGTGCCACCAGCAGAGAAGGGTTCGACAGGGGGCTGAATGGCTACACCTTC
CDR3aa: CATSREGFDRGLNGYTF

d_gene: NA
v_gene: TRBV15
j_gene: TRBJ1-6
abundance: NA
CDR3nt: TGTGCCACCAGCAGAAACCACCGGGATTCACCCCTCCACTTT
CDR3aa: CATSRNHRDSPLHF

d_gene: TRBD1
v_gene: TRBV2
j_gene: TRBJ1-4
abundance: NA
CDR3nt: TGTGCCAGCAGTGGACAGGGGGCAACTAATGAAAAACTGTTTTTT
CDR3aa: CASSGQGATNEKLFF

d_gene: NA
v_gene: TRBV27
j_gene: TRBJ1-6
abundance: NA
CDR3nt: TGTGCCAGCAGCAGTATAAATTCACCCCTCCACTTT
CDR3aa: CASSSINSPLHF

d_gene: TRBD1
v_gene: TRBV7-6
j_gene: TRBJ1-1
abundance: NA
CDR3nt: TGTGCCAGCAGCGCTCGACAGGGGGGCGAAGCTTTCTTT
CDR3aa: CASSARQGGEAFF

d_gene: TRBD1
v_gene: TRBV6-1
j_gene: TRBJ2-5
abundance: NA
CDR3nt: TGTGCCAGCAGTGAAAATACAGGGGTCATGGAGACCCAGTACTTC
CDR3aa: CASSENTGVMETQYF

d_gene: TRBD1
v_gene: TRBV19
j_gene: TRBJ1-5
abundance: NA
CDR3nt: TGTGCCAGTAGTACCGAGGACAGGGAGGTTTATCAGCCCCAGCATTTT
CDR3aa: CASSTEDREVYQPQHF

d_gene: NA
v_gene: TRBV5-1
j_gene: TRBJ2-2
abundance: NA
CDR3nt: TGCGCCAGCAGCGCCGTTACCGGTCAGGGGAACACCGGGGAGCTGTTTTTT
CDR3aa: CASSAVTGQGNTGELFF

d_gene: TRBD2
v_gene: TRBV7-9
j_gene: TRBJ2-5
abundance: once
CDR3nt: TGTGCCAGCAGCTTAGTCTGGACTAGCGGGCAAGAGACCCAGTACTTC
CDR3aa: CASSLVWTSGQETQYF

d_gene: NA
v_gene: TRBV11-2
j_gene: TRBJ2-3
abundance: NA
CDR3nt: TGTGCCAGCAGCTTTACCGCAGGAATCACAGATACGCAGTATTTT
CDR3aa: CASSFTAGITDTQYF

d_gene: NA
v_gene: TRBV30
j_gene: TRBJ1-6
abundance: NA
CDR3nt: TGTGCCTGGAGTGTTCGTAATTCACCCCTCCACTTT
CDR3aa: CAWSVRNSPLHF

d_gene: NA
v_gene: TRBV19
j_gene: TRBJ1-5
abundance: NA
CDR3nt: TGTGCCAGTAGTATAAGCGGACAGCCCCAGCATTTT
CDR3aa: CASSISGQPQHF

d_gene: NA
v_gene: TRBV30
j_gene: TRBJ1-2
abundance: NA
CDR3nt: TGTGCCTGGAGTGGGGTCAGTCGGCGCGGTGGCTACACCTTC
CDR3aa: CAWSGVSRRGGYTF

d_gene: NA
v_gene: TRBV19
j_gene: TRBJ1-5
abundance: NA
CDR3nt: TGTGCCAGTAGTATTGACATAGGGAGAGATCAGCCCCAGCATTTT
CDR3aa: CASSIDIGRDQPQHF

d_gene: TRBD1
v_gene: TRBV7-9
j_gene: TRBJ1-1
abundance: NA
CDR3nt: TGTGCCAGCAGCCTATGGGACAGAAAGACTGAAGCTTTCTTT
CDR3aa: CASSLWDRKTEAFF

d_gene: TRBD2
v_gene: TRBV7-3
j_gene: TRBJ2-2
abundance: few
CDR3nt: TGTGCCAGCAGCACTACCCGGACTAGCGGGGGGGCCGGGGAGCTGTTTTTT
CDR3aa: CASSTTRTSGGAGELFF

d_gene: NA
v_gene: TRBV7-2
j_gene: TRBJ1-6
abundance: NA
CDR3nt: TGTGCCAGCAGCTTAGCCTCTAATTCACCCCTCCACTTT
CDR3aa: CASSLASNSPLHF

d_gene: TRBD2
v_gene: TRBV11-3
j_gene: TRBJ2-1
abundance: few
CDR3nt: TGTGCCAGCAGCTTAGGGACTAGCGAGGGGAATGAGCAGTTCTTC
CDR3aa: CASSLGTSEGNEQFF

d_gene: TRBD1
v_gene: TRBV19
j_gene: TRBJ2-6
abundance: NA
CDR3nt: TGTGCCAGTATTCCGACAGGGGTAGGGGCCAACGTCCTGACTTTC
CDR3aa: CASIPTGVGANVLTF

d_gene: TRBD1
v_gene: TRBV3-1/TRBV3-2
j_gene: TRBJ1-1
abundance: NA
CDR3nt: TGTGCCAGCAACAGGGGCAGGGGGTTGAACACTGAAGCTTTCTTT
CDR3aa: CASNRGRGLNTEAFF

d_gene: NA
v_gene: TRBV30
j_gene: TRBJ2-5
abundance: NA
CDR3nt: TGTGCCTGGGGACTACAAGAGACCCAGTACTTC
CDR3aa: CAWGLQETQYF

d_gene: NA
v_gene: TRBV7-9
j_gene: TRBJ1-5
abundance: once
CDR3nt: TGTGCCAGCAGCTTAGGGCGCAATCAGCCCCAGCATTTT
CDR3aa: CASSLGRNQPQHF

d_gene: NA
v_gene: TRBV5-1
j_gene: TRBJ1-4
abundance: NA
CDR3nt: TGCGCCAGCAGCCCCCTGGGAGGGCGTAGTGAAAAACTGTTTTTT
CDR3aa: CASSPLGGRSEKLFF